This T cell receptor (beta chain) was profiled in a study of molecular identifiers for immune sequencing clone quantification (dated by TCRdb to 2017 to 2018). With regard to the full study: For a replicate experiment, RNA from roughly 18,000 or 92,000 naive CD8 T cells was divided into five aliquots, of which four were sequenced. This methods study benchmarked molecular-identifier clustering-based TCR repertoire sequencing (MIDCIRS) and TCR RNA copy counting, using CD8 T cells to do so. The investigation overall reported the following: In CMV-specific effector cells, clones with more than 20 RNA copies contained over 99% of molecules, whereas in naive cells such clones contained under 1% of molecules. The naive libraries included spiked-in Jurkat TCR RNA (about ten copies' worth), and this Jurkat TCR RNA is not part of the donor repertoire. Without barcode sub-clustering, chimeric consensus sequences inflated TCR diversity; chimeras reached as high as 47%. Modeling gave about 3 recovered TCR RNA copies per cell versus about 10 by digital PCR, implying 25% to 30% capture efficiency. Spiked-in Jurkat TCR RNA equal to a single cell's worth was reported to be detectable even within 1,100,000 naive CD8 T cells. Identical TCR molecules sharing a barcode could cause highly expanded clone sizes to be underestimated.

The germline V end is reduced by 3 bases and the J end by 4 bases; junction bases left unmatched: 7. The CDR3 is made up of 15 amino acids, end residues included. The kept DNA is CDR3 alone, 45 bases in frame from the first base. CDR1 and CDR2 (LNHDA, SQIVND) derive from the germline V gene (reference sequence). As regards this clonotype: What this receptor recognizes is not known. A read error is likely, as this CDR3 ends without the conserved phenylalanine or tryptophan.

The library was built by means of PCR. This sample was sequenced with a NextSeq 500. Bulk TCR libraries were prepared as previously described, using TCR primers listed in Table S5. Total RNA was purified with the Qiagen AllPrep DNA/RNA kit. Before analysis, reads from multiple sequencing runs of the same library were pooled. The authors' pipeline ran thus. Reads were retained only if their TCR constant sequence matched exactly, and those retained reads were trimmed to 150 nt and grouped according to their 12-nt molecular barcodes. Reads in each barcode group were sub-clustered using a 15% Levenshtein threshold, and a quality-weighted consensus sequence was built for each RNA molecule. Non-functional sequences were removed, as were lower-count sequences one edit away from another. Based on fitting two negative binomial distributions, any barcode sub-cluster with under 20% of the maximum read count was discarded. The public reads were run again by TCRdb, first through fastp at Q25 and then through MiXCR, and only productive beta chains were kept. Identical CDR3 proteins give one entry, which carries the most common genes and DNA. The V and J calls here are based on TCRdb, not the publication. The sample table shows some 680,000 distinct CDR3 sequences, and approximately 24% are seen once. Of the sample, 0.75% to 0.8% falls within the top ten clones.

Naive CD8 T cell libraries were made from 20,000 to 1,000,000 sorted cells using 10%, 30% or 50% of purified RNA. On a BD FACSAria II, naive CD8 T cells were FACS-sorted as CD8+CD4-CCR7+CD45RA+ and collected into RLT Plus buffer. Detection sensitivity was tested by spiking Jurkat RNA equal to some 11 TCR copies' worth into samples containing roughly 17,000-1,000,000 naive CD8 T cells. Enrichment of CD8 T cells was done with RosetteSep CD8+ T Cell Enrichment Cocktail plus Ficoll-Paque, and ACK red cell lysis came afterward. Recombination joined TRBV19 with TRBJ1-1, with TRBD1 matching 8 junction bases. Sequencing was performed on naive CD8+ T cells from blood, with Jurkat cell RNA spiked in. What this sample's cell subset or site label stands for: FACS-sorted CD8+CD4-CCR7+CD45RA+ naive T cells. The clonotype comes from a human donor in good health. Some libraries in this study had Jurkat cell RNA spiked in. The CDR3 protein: CASSITQGAFTEAFS. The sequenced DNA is TGTGCCAGTAGTATTACCCAGGGGGCATTCACTGAAGCTTTCTCT.